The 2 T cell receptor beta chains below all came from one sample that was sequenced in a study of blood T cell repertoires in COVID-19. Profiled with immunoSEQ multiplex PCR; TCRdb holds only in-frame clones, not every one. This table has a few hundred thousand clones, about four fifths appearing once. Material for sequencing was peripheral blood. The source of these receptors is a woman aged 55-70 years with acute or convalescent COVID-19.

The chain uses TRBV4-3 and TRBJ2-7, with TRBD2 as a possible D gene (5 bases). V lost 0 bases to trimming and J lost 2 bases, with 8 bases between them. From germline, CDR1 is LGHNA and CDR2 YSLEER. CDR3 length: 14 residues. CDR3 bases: TGCGCCAGCAGCCAAGATCGCGGGCCCTACGAGCAGTACTTC. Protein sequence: CASSQDRGPYEQYF.

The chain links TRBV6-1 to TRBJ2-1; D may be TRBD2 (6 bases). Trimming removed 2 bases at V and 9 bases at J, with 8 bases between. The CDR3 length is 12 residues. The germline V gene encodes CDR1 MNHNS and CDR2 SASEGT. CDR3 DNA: TGTGCCAGCAGTGAATTCGGGGGTGAGCAGTTCTTC. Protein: CASSEFGGEQFF.